These T cell receptor beta chains were read from a single sample in a study of identical twins. TCRdb passed the 5' RACE reads through MiXCR, listing each CDR3 protein once. Among more than 1.5 million distinct CDR3 sequences listed, about 30% were seen once. The source material was cord blood. Every receptor here comes from a newborn girl in good health. The CDR3 runs from the conserved cysteine through the conserved F or W. The D gene is left open where the match is weak. Only part of the rows carry a size: once, few, many, or a class if the clone is expanded.

>TRBJ1-2|TRBV18|-|-
CASSPPNQGNGYTF
TGTGCCAGCTCACCACCAAACCAGGGGAATGGCTACACCTTC
>TRBJ1-2|TRBV20-1|-|TRBD1
CSARGGTGGNYGYTF
TGCAGTGCTAGAGGTGGGACAGGGGGTAACTATGGCTACACCTTC
>TRBJ2-3|TRBV7-9|-|-
CASSVVISPDTQYF
TGTGCCAGCAGCGTTGTGATCTCCCCAGATACGCAGTATTTT
>TRBJ2-5|TRBV12-3/TRBV12-4|few|-
CASSLSSRMLETQYF
TGTGCCAGCAGTTTGAGCTCCCGGATGTTAGAGACCCAGTACTTC
>TRBJ2-3|TRBV2|-|-
CASSEDRESDTQYF
TGTGCCAGCAGTGAAGACAGGGAATCTGATACGCAGTATTTT
>TRBJ2-7|TRBV4-1|-|TRBD2
CASGQASGTYEQYF
TGCGCCAGCGGCCAAGCTAGCGGTACCTACGAGCAGTACTTC
>TRBJ2-7|TRBV12-3/TRBV12-4|many|TRBD2
CASRLAAGSYEQYF
TGTGCCAGCAGGCTAGCGGCCGGCTCCTACGAGCAGTACTTC
>TRBJ1-1|TRBV7-9|-|TRBD1
CASSLEQGKTEAFF
TGTGCCAGCAGCTTAGAACAGGGGAAAACTGAAGCTTTCTTT
>TRBJ1-2|TRBV7-2|-|TRBD1
CASSLAGTGQKYGYTF
TGTGCCAGCAGCTTAGCCGGGACAGGTCAAAAATATGGCTACACCTTC
>TRBJ2-7|TRBV18|-|TRBD1
CASSLTGASSYEQYF
TGTGCCAGCTCACTAACAGGGGCCAGCTCCTACGAGCAGTACTTC
>TRBJ2-2|TRBV7-8|-|-
CASSLAVPKAGELFF
TGTGCCAGCAGCTTGGCAGTACCTAAGGCCGGGGAGCTGTTTTTT
>TRBJ2-3|TRBV24-1|-|TRBD2
CATSDVGRAGTDTQYF
TGTGCCACCAGTGACGTGGGGAGGGCCGGAACAGATACGCAGTATTTT
>TRBJ2-7|TRBV28|-|TRBD2
CASSSTSGRVYEQYF
TGTGCCAGCAGTTCTACTAGCGGGAGAGTATACGAGCAGTACTTC
>TRBJ2-2|TRBV6-5|-|-
CVSSAAWFSGELFF
TGTGTCAGCAGCGCGGCTTGGTTTAGCGGGGAGCTGTTTTTT
>TRBJ2-7|TRBV10-2|-|TRBD2
CASSESGKREGFNEQYF
TGCGCCAGCAGTGAGTCAGGGAAGCGGGAGGGTTTCAACGAGCAGTACTTC
>TRBJ2-1|TRBV4-1|few|TRBD2
CASSPSILAGVGYEQFF
TGCGCCAGCAGCCCGTCCATCCTAGCGGGAGTCGGCTATGAGCAGTTCTTC